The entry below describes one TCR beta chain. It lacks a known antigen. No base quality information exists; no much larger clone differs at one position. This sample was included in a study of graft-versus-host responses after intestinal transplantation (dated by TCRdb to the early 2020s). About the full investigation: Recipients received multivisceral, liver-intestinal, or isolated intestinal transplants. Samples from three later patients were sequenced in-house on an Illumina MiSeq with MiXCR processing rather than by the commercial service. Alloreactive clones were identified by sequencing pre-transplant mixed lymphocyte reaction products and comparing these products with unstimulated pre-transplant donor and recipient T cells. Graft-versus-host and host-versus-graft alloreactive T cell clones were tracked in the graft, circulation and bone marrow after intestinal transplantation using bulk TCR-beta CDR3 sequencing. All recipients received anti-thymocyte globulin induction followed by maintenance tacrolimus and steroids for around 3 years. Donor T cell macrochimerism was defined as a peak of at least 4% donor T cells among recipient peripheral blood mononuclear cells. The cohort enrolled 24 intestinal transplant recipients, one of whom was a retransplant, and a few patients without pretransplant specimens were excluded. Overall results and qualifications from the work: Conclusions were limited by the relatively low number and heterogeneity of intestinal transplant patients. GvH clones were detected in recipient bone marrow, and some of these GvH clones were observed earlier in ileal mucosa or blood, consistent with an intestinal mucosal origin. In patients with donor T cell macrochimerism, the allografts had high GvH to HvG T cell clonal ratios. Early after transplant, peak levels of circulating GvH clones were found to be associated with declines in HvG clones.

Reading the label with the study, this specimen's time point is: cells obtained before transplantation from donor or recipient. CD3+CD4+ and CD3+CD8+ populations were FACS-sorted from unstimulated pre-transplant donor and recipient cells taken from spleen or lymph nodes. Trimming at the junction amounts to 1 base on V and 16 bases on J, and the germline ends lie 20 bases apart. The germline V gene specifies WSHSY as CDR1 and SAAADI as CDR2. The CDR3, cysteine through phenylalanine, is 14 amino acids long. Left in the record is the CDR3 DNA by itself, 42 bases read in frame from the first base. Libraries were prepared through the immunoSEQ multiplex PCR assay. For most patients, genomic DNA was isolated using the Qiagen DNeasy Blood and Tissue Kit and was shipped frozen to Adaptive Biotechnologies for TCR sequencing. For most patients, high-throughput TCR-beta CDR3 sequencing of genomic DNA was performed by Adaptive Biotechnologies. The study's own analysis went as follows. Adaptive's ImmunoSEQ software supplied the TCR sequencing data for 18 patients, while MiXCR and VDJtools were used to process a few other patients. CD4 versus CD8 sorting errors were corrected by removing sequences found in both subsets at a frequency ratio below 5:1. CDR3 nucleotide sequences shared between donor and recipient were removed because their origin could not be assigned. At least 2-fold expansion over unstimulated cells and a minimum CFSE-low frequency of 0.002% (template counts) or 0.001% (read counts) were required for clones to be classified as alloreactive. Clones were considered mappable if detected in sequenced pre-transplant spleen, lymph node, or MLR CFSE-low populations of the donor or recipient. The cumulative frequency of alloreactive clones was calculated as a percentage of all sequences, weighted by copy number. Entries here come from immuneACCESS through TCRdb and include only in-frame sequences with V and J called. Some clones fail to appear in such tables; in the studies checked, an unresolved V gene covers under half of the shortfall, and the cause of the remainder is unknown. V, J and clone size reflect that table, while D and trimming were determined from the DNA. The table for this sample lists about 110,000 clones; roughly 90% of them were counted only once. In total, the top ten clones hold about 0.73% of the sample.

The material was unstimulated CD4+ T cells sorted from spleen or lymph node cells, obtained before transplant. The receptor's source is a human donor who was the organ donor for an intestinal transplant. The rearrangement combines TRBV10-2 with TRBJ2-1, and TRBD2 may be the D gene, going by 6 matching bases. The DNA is TGCGCCAGCAGTGAGTGGAGGGCATCCCGACTCCCCTTCTTC. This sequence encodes CASSEWRASRLPFF.